A selection of T cell receptor beta chains follows, all from one sample in a study of cytomegalovirus exposure and HLA in healthy donors. Clones were sequenced by immunoSEQ multiplex PCR, and TCRdb holds only the in-frame ones, with some missing. Here the sample spans some 150,000 clones, approximately 82% being singletons. The sample taken for sequencing was PBMCs. Receptors were obtained from a man aged 18 to 30 in good health and CMV-seropositive. Both conserved end residues are part of each CDR3. Fields, in order: V gene, D gene, J gene, clone size, CDR3 protein, CDR3 DNA. A D gene is named only where the DNA matches it firmly. Clone size, where shown, is once, few, many, or a class for clones that have expanded.

>TRBV9|NA|TRBJ2-7|few
CASCRGTDAYEQYF
TGTGCCAGCTGTAGGGGAACAGACGCCTACGAGCAGTACTTC
>TRBV5-4|TRBD1|TRBJ1-1|few
CASSLGQGLPEAFF
TGTGCCAGCAGCTTGGGACAGGGGCTTCCTGAAGCTTTCTTT
>TRBV28|TRBD2|TRBJ2-1|NA
CASSSNFARTSREQFF
TGTGCCAGCAGCTCTAATTTTGCCCGGACTAGCCGTGAGCAGTTCTTC
>TRBV5-1|TRBD2|TRBJ2-7|NA
CASSLGTSGIPYEQYF
TGCGCCAGCAGCTTGGGGACTAGCGGGATCCCCTACGAGCAGTACTTC
>TRBV4-1|NA|TRBJ2-7|NA
CASSQESLSGYEQYF
TGCGCCAGCAGCCAAGAGAGCCTTTCGGGTTACGAGCAGTACTTC
>TRBV27|TRBD1|TRBJ1-1|NA
CASSSVEGASAFF
TGTGCCAGCAGTTCTGTCGAGGGGGCGTCGGCTTTCTTT
>TRBV29-1|TRBD1|TRBJ1-1|once
CSVGQGGAEAFF
TGCAGCGTAGGACAGGGGGGCGCCGAAGCTTTCTTT
>TRBV5-4|NA|TRBJ2-7|once
CASSFPSAGKHEQYF
TGTGCCAGCAGCTTTCCTTCGGCAGGGAAACACGAGCAGTACTTC
>TRBV7-9|NA|TRBJ1-1|NA
CASGGNTEAFF
TGTGCCTCCGGGGGTAACACTGAAGCTTTCTTT
>TRBV10-1|NA|TRBJ2-2|NA
CASGGRDGTGELFF
TGCGCCAGCGGAGGTAGGGATGGCACCGGGGAGCTGTTTTTT
>TRBV5-1|NA|TRBJ2-7|NA
CASSLGSAAYEQYF
TGCGCCAGCAGCTTGGGTAGCGCGGCCTACGAGCAGTACTTC
>TRBV29-1|TRBD1|TRBJ1-2|NA
CSVDDGTGGLNYGYTF
TGCAGCGTTGACGACGGGACAGGGGGATTAAACTATGGCTACACCTTC
>TRBV4-1|TRBD2|TRBJ2-1|NA
CASSQTPTSGRYNEQFF
TGCGCCAGCAGCCAAACGCCAACTAGCGGGCGATACAATGAGCAGTTCTTC
>TRBV5-1|NA|TRBJ2-7|NA
CASSLLPRKANNEQYF
TGCGCCAGCAGCTTGCTCCCGAGAAAAGCGAATAACGAGCAGTACTTC
>TRBV4-1|TRBD1|TRBJ1-5|NA
CASSQEKGTGIVSGQPQHF
TGCGCCAGCAGCCAAGAAAAAGGGACAGGGATTGTTTCGGGTCAGCCCCAGCATTTT
>TRBV18|TRBD1|TRBJ2-1|NA
CASSPTGVYNEQFF
TGTGCCAGCTCACCGACAGGGGTCTACAATGAGCAGTTCTTC
>TRBV10-3|NA|TRBJ2-7|NA
CAISVGRTYEQYF
TGTGCCATCAGTGTTGGCAGGACCTACGAGCAGTACTTC
>TRBV2|TRBD1|TRBJ1-2|NA
CASSYIYPGQGGYGYTF
TGTGCCAGCAGCTACATATATCCCGGACAGGGCGGCTATGGCTACACCTTC
>TRBV19|TRBD2|TRBJ2-1|NA
CASLGLAGEYYNEQFF
TGTGCCTCCCTCGGACTAGCGGGAGAATACTACAATGAGCAGTTCTTC
>TRBV30|NA|TRBJ2-3|NA
CAWSVGDTDTQYF
TGTGCCTGGAGTGTCGGAGACACAGATACGCAGTATTTT
>TRBV15|TRBD2|TRBJ2-6|NA
CATSGAFGGRDPTGANVLTF
TGTGCCACCAGCGGCGCCTTCGGGGGGAGAGACCCAACTGGGGCCAACGTCCTGACTTTC
>TRBV5-4|TRBD2|TRBJ2-1|once
CASSSTSGRALLLEQFF
TGTGCCAGCAGCTCAACTAGCGGGAGGGCCCTGCTGCTTGAGCAGTTCTTC
>TRBV5-1|TRBD2|TRBJ2-2|NA
CASGGGGTGELFF
TGCGCCAGCGGAGGCGGGGGCACCGGGGAGCTGTTTTTT
>TRBV4-1|TRBD2|TRBJ2-7|NA
CASSHGTGREILYEQYF
TGCGCCAGCAGCCATGGGACGGGGCGGGAGATTTTGTACGAGCAGTACTTC
>TRBV4-2|NA|TRBJ1-5|NA
CASSRDSGQPNQPQHF
TGTGCCAGCAGCCGCGACTCCGGACAGCCCAATCAGCCCCAGCATTTT
>TRBV28|TRBD2|TRBJ2-7|NA
CASSLPSGRKLSYEQYF
TGTGCCAGCAGTTTGCCTAGCGGGAGGAAGTTGTCCTACGAGCAGTACTTC
>TRBV7-2|NA|TRBJ1-2|NA
CASSLGGHPNYGYTF
TGTGCCAGCAGCTTAGGGGGACACCCTAACTATGGCTACACCTTC
>TRBV28|TRBD1|TRBJ1-1|NA
CASSPLDRVRPEAFF
TGTGCCAGCAGTCCTCTAGACAGGGTGAGGCCTGAAGCTTTCTTT
>TRBV29-1|TRBD1|TRBJ2-5|NA
CSVQRQGEVEETQYF
TGCAGCGTTCAACGACAGGGGGAGGTTGAAGAGACCCAGTACTTC
>TRBV28|TRBD1|TRBJ2-5|NA
CASSFSGQGQETQYF
TGTGCCAGCAGTTTTTCGGGACAGGGCCAGGAGACCCAGTACTTC
>TRBV5-1|NA|TRBJ1-3|NA
CASSLPGTSSSGNTIYF
TGCGCCAGCAGCTTACCCGGGACTTCTAGCTCTGGAAACACCATATATTTT
>TRBV28|TRBD1|TRBJ1-1|once
CASLRDSTNTEAFF
TGTGCCAGCTTAAGGGACAGCACGAACACTGAAGCTTTCTTT
>TRBV5-6|TRBD2|TRBJ2-1|once
CASGGGTQLIYNEQFF
TGTGCCAGCGGCGGGGGGACCCAACTCATTTACAATGAGCAGTTCTTC
>TRBV7-8|TRBD1|TRBJ1-2|NA
CASSFLKQGEGYTF
TGTGCCAGCAGCTTTCTTAAACAGGGGGAAGGCTACACCTTC
>TRBV4-2|TRBD2|TRBJ2-7|NA
CASSQVTGTSGSYEQYF
TGTGCCAGCAGCCAAGTTACCGGGACTAGCGGGAGCTACGAGCAGTACTTC
>TRBV6-1|NA|TRBJ2-7|few
CASSEWGGSNPYEQYF
TGTGCCAGCAGTGAATGGGGGGGCTCTAATCCATACGAGCAGTACTTC
>TRBV2|NA|TRBJ1-1|NA
CASSARGALKAFF
TGTGCCAGCAGCGCGCGGGGGGCTTTGAAAGCTTTCTTT
>TRBV5-1|NA|TRBJ1-2|NA
CASSPLDGRATYGYTF
TGCGCCAGCAGCCCCCTTGACGGCAGGGCGACCTATGGCTACACCTTC
>TRBV7-9|NA|TRBJ2-3|few
CASSSDRVLTDTQYF
TGTGCCAGCAGCTCGGACAGAGTCCTCACAGATACGCAGTATTTT
>TRBV27|TRBD1|TRBJ1-2|NA
CASSWGQGNYGYTF
TGTGCCAGCAGTTGGGGACAGGGGAACTATGGCTACACCTTC
>TRBV27|TRBD1|TRBJ1-5|NA
CASSTGTGSLYSNQPQHF
TGTGCCAGCAGTACCGGGACAGGGAGTCTTTATAGCAATCAGCCCCAGCATTTT
>TRBV28|TRBD1|TRBJ1-1|NA
CASNRQGDTEAFF
TGTGCCAGCAACAGACAGGGGGACACTGAAGCTTTCTTT
>TRBV18|NA|TRBJ1-4|once
CASSPSGAGVKEKLFF
TGTGCCAGCTCACCATCAGGGGCCGGGGTAAAAGAAAAACTGTTTTTT
>TRBV19|TRBD1|TRBJ1-5|NA
CASSEGAYQPQHF
TGTGCCAGTAGCGAGGGGGCCTACCAGCCCCAGCATTTT
>TRBV28|NA|TRBJ2-7|few
CASSLEVAAGSYEQYF
TGTGCCAGCAGTTTAGAAGTAGCCGCGGGCTCCTACGAGCAGTACTTC
>TRBV19|TRBD1|TRBJ1-1|NA
CASQGNRGGPEAFF
TGTGCCAGCCAGGGGAACAGGGGCGGGCCTGAAGCTTTCTTT
>TRBV4-1|TRBD2|TRBJ2-7|NA
CASSPEGGRTYEQYF
TGCGCCAGCAGCCCGGAGGGAGGGCGTACCTACGAGCAGTACTTC
>TRBV4-1|NA|TRBJ2-7|once
CASSQEPSYEQYF
TGCGCCAGCAGCCAAGAGCCTAGCTACGAGCAGTACTTC
>TRBV27|TRBD1|TRBJ1-2|NA
CASAPRQGDSYGYTF
TGTGCCAGCGCCCCCCGGCAGGGGGACAGCTATGGCTACACCTTC
>TRBV28|NA|TRBJ1-2|NA
CASSGRDYGYTF
TGTGCCAGCTCCGGGCGGGATTATGGCTACACCTTC
>TRBV28|NA|TRBJ1-6|NA
CASSFNQNNSPLHF
TGTGCCAGCAGTTTTAACCAGAATAATTCACCCCTCCACTTT